This TCR beta chain was observed in a study of tissue T cells after allogeneic stem cell transplantation. A few counts support this clone. Gene names and germline match the mouse. As to time point: mouse harvest day 14 after allogeneic transplant. Mouse grafts combined 10^7 T-cell-depleted bone marrow cells with 10^6 splenic CD5+ T cells. Assay used: immunoSEQ multiplex PCR; TCRdb lists only in-frame clones, some missing. The table has about 9,000 clones, roughly a third seen once; the top ten hold approximately 5%. This TCR was sampled from a female BALB/c mouse given C57BL/6 T cells with graft-versus-host disease after an allogeneic hematopoietic cell transplant. Sequencing was carried out using skin.

CDR3 bases read: TGTGCCAGCAGTCTGTTCAAGGAACAGGCTCCGCTT. Its translation: CASSLFKEQAPL. The full CDR3 reads CASSLFKEQAPLF. This chain joins TRBV26 and TRBJ1-5; D is undetermined. The CDR3 goes on 1 residue after the read ends, and that part is filled in from the germline J gene. CDR1 KGHPV and CDR2 FQNQEV come from the germline V gene (reference sequence). With 1 base removed from V and 7 bases from J, the gap between germline ends came to 8 bases. The length of the CDR3 is 13 residues.